This T cell receptor (beta chain) is from a study of blood T cell repertoires in COVID-19. Study-level background: Samples of COVID-19 (acute and convalescent) were obtained from the United States, Italy and Spain.

Original methodology: Nucleated cell counts were estimated from reference gene primer amplification. Sequencing used immunoSEQ multiplex PCR; TCRdb keeps in-frame clones, though not all of them. The V and J calls and clone size come from that table; D and trimming were worked out from the DNA. The sample has some 300,000 clones; roughly 91% are singletons. Cohorts were assigned according to the clinical history that participants reported. Individuals in the exposed group had encountered a COVID-19 case within 2 weeks preceding study entry. Germline lookup yields CDR1 SGHNT and CDR2 YENEEA. With 5 bases removed from V and 3 bases from J, the gap between germline ends came to 17 bases. The CDR3 sequence is 15 residues long.

This TCR was recovered from a woman in her forties or fifties who had been exposed to COVID-19. The chain recombines TRBV11-3 with TRBJ2-7; weak D call: TRBD2 (6 bases). The sample was PBMCs or T cells enriched from blood (not recorded which). In DNA form, the CDR3 reads TGTGCCAGCAGCGCGGGACCAGGGAGAGTCTACGAGCAGTACTTC. Residues: CASSAGPGRVYEQYF.